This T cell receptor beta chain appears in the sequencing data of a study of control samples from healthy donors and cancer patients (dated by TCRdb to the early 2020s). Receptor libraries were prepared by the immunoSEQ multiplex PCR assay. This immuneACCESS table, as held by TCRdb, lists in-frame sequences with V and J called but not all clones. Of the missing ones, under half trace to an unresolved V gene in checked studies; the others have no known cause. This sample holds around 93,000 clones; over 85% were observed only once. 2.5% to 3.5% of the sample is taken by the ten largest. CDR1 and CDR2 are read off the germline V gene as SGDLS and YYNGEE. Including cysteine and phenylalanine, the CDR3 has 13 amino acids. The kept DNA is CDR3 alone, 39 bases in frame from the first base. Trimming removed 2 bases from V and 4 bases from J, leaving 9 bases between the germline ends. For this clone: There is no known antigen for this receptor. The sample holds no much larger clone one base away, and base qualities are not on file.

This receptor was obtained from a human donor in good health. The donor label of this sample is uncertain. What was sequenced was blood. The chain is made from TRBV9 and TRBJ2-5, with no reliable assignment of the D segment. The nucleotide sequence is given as TGTGCCAGCAGCGTGGGCGTTTTAGAGACCCAGTACTTC. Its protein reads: CASSVGVLETQYF. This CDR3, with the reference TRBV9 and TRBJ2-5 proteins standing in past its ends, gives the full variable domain DSGVTQTPKHLITATGQRVTLRCSPRSGDLSVYWYQQSLDQGLQFLIQYYNGEERAKGNILERFSAQQFPDLHSELNLSSLELGDSALYFCASSVGVLETQYFGPGTRLLVL.